The 31 T cell receptor beta chains below come from one sample, sequenced in a study of a mutant IDH1 vaccine in newly diagnosed glioma. Time point in this sample: baseline, week 1 (first vaccination visit). Documented treatment: pre-vaccination baseline after standard-of-care therapy. Assay: immunoSEQ multiplex PCR; the TCRdb copy retains only in-frame clones and omits some. Among tens of thousands of clones, approximately 82% were seen once, and the ten largest hold under 6%. The starting material was peripheral blood mononuclear cells (PBMCs), obtained from a glioma patient treated with radiotherapy, temozolomide or both. The receptors here all came from a young woman with glioma. Some clones in this sample may be carry-over from other donors' samples.

V and J are TRBV6-5 and TRBJ1-1, with 7 positions matching TRBD1. This CDR3 comprises 13 residues. The germline V gene has CDR1 MNHEY and CDR2 SVGAGI. The trim removed 2 bases at V and 4 bases at J, leaving 1 base unmatched. CDR3: CASSYDRATEAFF. The CDR3 nucleotides are TGTGCCAGCAGTTACGACAGGGCCACTGAAGCTTTCTTT.

The chain has TRBV6-8 and TRBJ1-2, with D perhaps TRBD1 (5 bases). This CDR3 spans 14 amino acids. Germline CDR1 MNHGY, CDR2 SAAAGT. V lost 6 bases, J lost 4 bases, and 15 bases lay in between. The CDR3 protein is CASRRRDGFYGYTF. The CDR3 region has the DNA TGTGCCAGCAGACGCCGGGACGGTTTCTATGGCTACACCTTC.

The chain uses TRBV7-6 and TRBJ2-5; 10 nucleotides align to TRBD1. The germline V gene encodes CDR1 SGHVS and CDR2 FNYEAQ. V shed 1 base and J 6 bases; nucleotides not matched to a gene: 2. CDR3 length equals 14 residues. The CDR3 DNA reads TGTGCCAGCAGCTTAGGACAGGGGGCGCAGACCCAGTACTTC. Translation: CASSLGQGAQTQYF.

The V and J genes are TRBV10-3 and TRBJ1-2; D is uncertain. Germline-derived CDR1 and CDR2 are ENHRY and SYGVKD. This CDR3 region has 12 residues. Trimming took 0 bases from V and 6 from J, leaving 5 bases between them. The CDR3 bases are TGTGCCATCAGTGAGTCAGGCGATGGCTACACCTTC. This translates into CAISESGDGYTF.

V usage is TRBV9 and J usage is TRBJ1-6; 7 bases are a match to TRBD1. V lost 0 bases and J lost 7; bases outside the gene matches: 4. This CDR3 region has 15 residues. Germline assignment: CDR1 SGDLS and CDR2 YYNGEE. The CDR3 DNA reads TGTGCCAGCAGCGTAGGAGGGGGCGGGAATTCACCCCTCCACTTT. Translation gives CASSVGGGGNSPLHF.

The CDR3 DNA follows: TGTGCCGAGCTTGTAGGGGCAACTGAAGCTTTCTTT. Its translation: CAELVGATEAFF. V gene TRBV7-7 combines with J gene TRBJ1-1, with D perhaps TRBD1 (5 bases). V was cut by 11 bases and J by 5 bases, with 15 bases left in between. The CDR3 loop spans 12 amino acids. The V gene's germline CDR1 is SSHAT and CDR2 FNYEAQ (reference sequence).

The chain couples TRBV12-5 to TRBJ1-2, with a tentative D call TRBD1 (6 bases). CDR1 is LGHNT, CDR2 FRNRAP, per germline. CDR3 size: 15 residues. Trimming removed 1 base at V and 7 bases at J, with 16 bases between. CDR3 residues: CASGLATGGPGGYTF. The CDR3 bases are TGTGCTAGTGGTTTGGCCACGGGGGGGCCGGGTGGCTACACCTTC.

The V call is TRBV5-1, the J call TRBJ1-1; 7 bases match TRBD1. The germline gives CDR1 SGHRS, CDR2 YFSETQ. V was clipped by 4 bases and J by 6 bases; unmatched bases: 18. This CDR3 contains 17 residues. Here the CDR3 DNA reads TGCGCCAGCAGCCCACGACAGGGATCCCCCGCGGAGGCTGAAGCTTTCTTT. As protein: CASSPRQGSPAEAEAFF.

The rearrangement links TRBV7-9 to TRBJ1-3, with 8 bases identical to TRBD1. Trimming took 4 bases from V and 0 from J; bases not matched to a gene: 14. This CDR3 spans 19 amino acids. Germline loops: CDR1 SEHNR, CDR2 FQNEAQ (reference sequence). CDR3 coding DNA: TGTGCCAGCAGCTCCCCAGCCGGGACAGGTTCCTACTCTGGAAACACCATATATTTT. It is translated as CASSSPAGTGSYSGNTIYF.

This chain joins TRBV5-5 and TRBJ1-2; 9 positions match TRBD1. V dropped 5 bases and J dropped 7; count of bases not matched to a gene: 9. The CDR3 has 14 amino acids. Germline V gives CDR1 SGHKS, CDR2 YYEKEE (reference sequence). In DNA form, the CDR3 reads TGTGCCAGCAGATCTACAGGGGGCATTGGTGGCTACACCTTC. It specifies CASRSTGGIGGYTF.

The gene calls are TRBV4-1 and TRBJ1-5; D not resolved. The CDR3 extends over 15 amino acids. From germline, CDR1 is MGHRA and CDR2 YSYEKL. Trimming shortened V by 4 bases and J by 2 bases, and 12 bases separated the two germline ends. The CDR3, as DNA: TGCGCCAGCAGCCTGGCCGTGCTGGGCAATCAGCCCCAGCATTTT. This encodes CASSLAVLGNQPQHF.

The J gene is TRBJ2-7, the V gene TRBV19, with D uncertain. Germline V lookup: CDR1 LNHDA, CDR2 SQIVND (reference sequence). This CDR3 is 12 amino acids long. V lost 7 bases and J lost 7, with 14 bases in between. CDR3 amino acids: CASTNPMEEQYF. CDR3 coding DNA: TGTGCCAGTACCAACCCAATGGAGGAGCAGTACTTC.

The chain combines TRBV5-1 with TRBJ2-7; 7 nucleotides line up with TRBD1. The CDR3 runs 15 residues. From germline, CDR1 is SGHRS and CDR2 YFSETQ. After removal of 1 base from V and 7 bases from J, the junction contained 11 bases not matched to a gene. The CDR3, as DNA: TGCGCCAGCAGCTTGTCGAACAGGGGCCAGGTTGAGCAGTACTTC. This gives the protein CASSLSNRGQVEQYF.

J is TRBJ2-2 and V is TRBV5-1, with D possibly TRBD2 on 5 matching bases. V dropped 0 bases and J dropped 4 bases, with 10 bases sitting between them. Germline lookup yields CDR1 SGHRS and CDR2 YFSETQ. The CDR3 covers 15 residues. The CDR3 spells CASSLARGPTGELFF. The DNA of the CDR3 is TGCGCCAGCAGCTTGGCGCGCGGGCCCACCGGGGAGCTGTTTTTT.

This clone was seen more than once but under ten times. The rearrangement links TRBV9 to TRBJ1-1, with no clear D. Germline loops: CDR1 SGDLS, CDR2 YYNGEE. The CDR3 is 13 residues long. V dropped 4 bases and J dropped 1 base, with 8 bases sitting between them. CDR3 DNA sequence: TGTGCCAGCAGCCCGGAGACGAACACTGAAGCTTTCTTT. Protein sequence: CASSPETNTEAFF.

The rearrangement joins TRBV30 to TRBJ2-7; 8 nucleotides match TRBD2. The ends lost 2 bases at V and 2 bases at J; junction bases unmatched: 14. Germline V CDR1 and CDR2: GTSNPN, SVGIG (reference sequence). This CDR3 has 17 residues. As DNA, the CDR3 is TGTGCCTGGAGTAGGTTTGCTAGCGGGCCCTCCACCTACGAGCAGTACTTC. Amino acids: CAWSRFASGPSTYEQYF.

The genes are TRBV27 and TRBJ2-7; perhaps D is TRBD1 or TRBD2 (5 bases each). Trimming shortened V by 2 bases and J by 1 base, and 12 bases separated the two germline ends. The CDR3 spans 15 residues. Germline V gene sequence: CDR1 MNHEY, CDR2 SMNVEV (reference sequence). CDR3 bases: TGTGCCAGCAGTTTAACGGGGACGGGGTCCTACGAGCAGTACTTC. Its protein is CASSLTGTGSYEQYF.

The CDR3 nucleotides read TGCGCCAGCAGCCAAGATTGGGAGGAGACCCAGTACTTC. It specifies CASSQDWEETQYF. The rearrangement joins TRBV4-1 to TRBJ2-5; maybe TRBD2 (5 bases). Germline V gene sequence: CDR1 MGHRA, CDR2 YSYEKL. V lost 0 bases and J lost 5, with 7 bases in between. This CDR3 spans 13 amino acids.

The V gene is TRBV6-5, the J gene TRBJ1-4; a possible D gene is TRBD1 (5 bases). V shed 6 bases and J shed 0 bases, with 11 bases lying between them. This CDR3 comprises 15 residues. Germline lookup yields CDR1 MNHEY and CDR2 SVGAGI. The CDR3 region has the DNA TGTGCCAGCAGGGCGGGGCTTGCAACTAATGAAAAACTGTTTTTT. Its translation is CASRAGLATNEKLFF.

This sequence joins TRBV5-4 and TRBJ1-2, with 12 bases aligning to TRBD1. The V gene end was trimmed by 4 bases and the J gene end by 8 bases; junction bases not matched to a gene: 9. Germline V lookup: CDR1 SGHNT, CDR2 YYREEE (reference sequence). CDR3 size: 15 residues. The DNA for the CDR3 is TGTGCCAGCAGCAACCCGGGACAGGGGGCGTTCGGCTACACCTTC. Translated, it gives CASSNPGQGAFGYTF.

The chain is built from TRBV10-3 and TRBJ2-2; the match to TRBD2 covers 14 bases. CDR3 length: 18 residues. Germline V gene lookup returns CDR1 ENHRY and CDR2 SYGVKD. V shed 2 bases, J shed 1 base, and the junction held 3 bases outside the gene matches. Here the CDR3 DNA reads TGTGCCATCAGTGAGCCGGGACTAGCGGGGGTGAACACCGGGGAGCTGTTTTTT. This codes for CAISEPGLAGVNTGELFF.

This clone was recorded once. This rearrangement joins TRBV9 to TRBJ2-5, with 9 bases fitting TRBD1. The ends lost 4 bases at V and 5 bases at J; junction bases unmatched: 12. The germline CDR1 and CDR2 sequences are SGDLS and YYNGEE. This CDR3 has 16 residues. In DNA form, the CDR3 reads TGTGCCAGCAGCACCGGGGCTGGACAGGGGAGGGAGACCCAGTACTTC. This gives the protein CASSTGAGQGRETQYF.

The chain joins TRBV5-6 to TRBJ1-2, with a tentative D call TRBD1 (5 bases). The CDR3 has 13 amino acids. Trimming shortened V by 2 bases and J by 4 bases, and 9 bases separated the two germline ends. Germline CDR1 is SGHDT and CDR2 is YYEEEE. The CDR3: CASSFLTVYGYTF. The CDR3 DNA reads as TGTGCCAGCAGCTTCCTGACAGTCTATGGCTACACCTTC. The full variable domain, its missing parts supplied by reference TRBV5-6 and TRBJ1-2, is DAGVTQSPTHLIKTRGQQVTLRCSPKSGHDTVSWYQQALGQGPQFIFQYYEEEERQRGNFPDRFSGHQFPNYSSELNVNALLLGDSALYLCASSFLTVYGYTFGSGTRLTVV.

The chain employs TRBV9 and TRBJ2-5; D is perhaps TRBD1 (5 bases). V lost 0 bases, J lost 5 bases, and 11 bases lay in between. The CDR3 sequence is 14 residues long. Germline CDR1 reads SGDLS; CDR2 reads YYNGEE. The CDR3, as DNA: TGTGCCAGCAGCGTAGTTTTAGGGGCGGAGACCCAGTACTTC. Amino acids: CASSVVLGAETQYF.

The chain has TRBV18 and TRBJ1-2; D unresolved. The V end lost 5 bases, the J end lost 2 bases, and 3 bases lay between the germline ends. This CDR3 has 11 residues. Germline V gene lookup returns CDR1 KGHSH and CDR2 LQKENI. CDR3 DNA sequence: TGTGCCAGCTCAATGAACTATGGCTACACCTTC. Its translation is CASSMNYGYTF.

This chain joins TRBV7-2 and TRBJ2-7, with 14 positions matching TRBD2. The germline gives CDR1 SGHTA, CDR2 FQGNSA. J was trimmed by 7 bases and V by 5 bases; bases with no gene match: 4. This CDR3 has 14 amino acids. CDR3 sequence: CASSGGLAGEEQYF. The CDR3 DNA follows: TGTGCCAGCAGCGGGGGACTAGCGGGAGAGGAGCAGTACTTC.

V usage is TRBV7-2 and J usage is TRBJ2-7, with 9 bases that match TRBD1. Germline CDR1 SGHTA, CDR2 FQGNSA. Trimming cost V 5 bases and J 7 bases; bases outside gene matches: 9. There are 14 residues in the CDR3. CDR3 residues: CASSPDRGWREQYF. CDR3 nucleotides: TGTGCCAGCAGCCCGGACAGGGGATGGAGGGAGCAGTACTTC.

The chain is built from TRBV6-5 and TRBJ1-2; no clear D. Trimming stripped 6 bases from V and 8 bases from J, with 13 bases between. Germline lookup yields CDR1 MNHEY and CDR2 SVGAGI. The CDR3 covers 12 residues. CDR3 amino acids: CASSRDLGGYTF. The CDR3 region has the DNA TGTGCCAGCAGCCGAGATCTGGGGGGCTACACCTTC.

This clone turned up a few times. This sequence joins TRBV30 and TRBJ1-5; D is uncertain. Between the trimmed V and J ends, which lost 5 bases and 6 bases, there was a span of 11 bases. The CDR3 has 12 residues. The germline gives CDR1 GTSNPN, CDR2 SVGIG (reference sequence). CDR3 DNA: TGTGCCTGGGGGGAGGTGGCTCAGCCCCAGCATTTT. Its translation: CAWGEVAQPQHF.

The chain joins TRBV5-4 to TRBJ1-1; D gene ambiguous. This CDR3 is 13 amino acids long. Trimming removed 2 bases from V and 2 bases from J, with 7 bases in between. Germline V lookup: CDR1 SGHNT, CDR2 YYREEE (reference sequence). CDR3 region: CASSFEPNTEAFF. In nucleotides, the CDR3 is TGTGCCAGCAGCTTCGAACCTAACACTGAAGCTTTCTTT.

The chain joins TRBV6-1 to TRBJ2-7; TRBD1 matches at 8 bases. CDR3 length equals 14 residues. The germline CDR1 and CDR2 sequences are MNHNS and SASEGT. J lost 2 bases, V lost 2 bases, and 2 bases had no gene match. The CDR3 bases are TGTGCCAGCAGTGAAAGGACAGGGACCTACGAGCAGTACTTC. Amino acids: CASSERTGTYEQYF.